Detailed here is one T cell receptor (beta chain). The junction does not match germline at one end; this may be a read error. Sample-barcoded 5' priming and a J-beta primer mix drove a second PCR of roughly 6 to 12 cycles. TCRdb ran MiXCR on the 5' RACE reads and lists one entry per CDR3 protein. This repertoire shows about 670,000 distinct CDR3 sequences, approximately 40% found once; its top ten account for roughly 30%. The data originate from a study of blood T cells in healthy people across ages. The CDR3 runs to 15 residues. Germline-derived CDR1 and CDR2 are MNHEY and SVGAGI. V gene TRBV6-5 combines with J gene TRBJ1-1; 7 bases line up with TRBD1. The origin of this receptor is an older man in good health. The specimen was blood. The CDR3 reads CASGYLNSRTGGHFF. DNA for the CDR3: TGTGCCAGCGGTTACTTAAACTCTCGGACAGGCGGCCATTTCTTT.